This TCR beta chain was sequenced in a study of blood T cells in healthy people across ages. Study-level findings and limits: In older individuals, TCR beta diversity per million T cells was lower, falling roughly linearly with age.

Combining a sample-barcoded 5' primer with a J-beta primer mix, a second PCR ran for roughly 7 to 12 cycles. Sequencing yielded, for each sample, at least 3 million paired-end reads carrying CDR3. TCRdb reprocessed the 5' RACE reads with MiXCR, giving one entry per CDR3 protein. Among 700,000 to 950,000 distinct CDR3 sequences, nearly 60% were seen once, and the ten largest hold about 20%. There are 15 residues in the CDR3. The V and J ends lost 5 bases and 0 bases respectively, with 11 bases between them. The V gene's germline CDR1 is MNHEY and CDR2 SMNVEV (reference sequence). Remarks on this clonotype: Its antigen is not known.

The receptor was isolated from a man aged 25 to 40 in good health. The sample comprised blood. The chain employs TRBV27 and TRBJ1-5; D is unclear. The CDR3 loop is CASSPRRGSNQPQHF. The CDR3 region has the DNA TGTGCCAGCAGTCCCAGGAGAGGTAGCAATCAGCCCCAGCATTTT.